The entry below describes one T cell receptor beta chain. The source of the sample is a study of blood T cell repertoires in COVID-19. Overall study: Samples came from the United States, Italy and Spain, spanning acute and convalescent COVID-19. T cells, B-cell-depleted T cells, or PBMCs provided the cDNA or gDNA that served as material.

Patients in Seattle were enrolled during active infection, then followed longitudinally. Authors' methods: From reference gene primer amplification, estimates of nucleated cell counts were derived. The repertoire was sequenced with immunoSEQ multiplex PCR; TCRdb's copy has only in-frame clones and lacks some. The V and J calls and clone size are taken from that table; D and trimming were inferred from the DNA. The sample has some 260,000 clones, 80% to 90% seen once. Sequenced input: peripheral blood. The clonotype was recovered from a woman aged 70-85 years with COVID-19, enrolled during active disease.

CDR3 loop: CATSDSMTGFRHFF. The CDR3 region has the DNA TGTGCCACCAGTGATTCGATGACAGGGTTTCGGCATTTCTTT. The chain recombines TRBV24-1 with TRBJ1-1, with 7 bases lining up with TRBD1. In germline, CDR1 is KGHDR, CDR2 SFDVKD. The CDR3 contains 14 residues. V lost 2 bases and J lost 13; bases outside the gene matches: 12.